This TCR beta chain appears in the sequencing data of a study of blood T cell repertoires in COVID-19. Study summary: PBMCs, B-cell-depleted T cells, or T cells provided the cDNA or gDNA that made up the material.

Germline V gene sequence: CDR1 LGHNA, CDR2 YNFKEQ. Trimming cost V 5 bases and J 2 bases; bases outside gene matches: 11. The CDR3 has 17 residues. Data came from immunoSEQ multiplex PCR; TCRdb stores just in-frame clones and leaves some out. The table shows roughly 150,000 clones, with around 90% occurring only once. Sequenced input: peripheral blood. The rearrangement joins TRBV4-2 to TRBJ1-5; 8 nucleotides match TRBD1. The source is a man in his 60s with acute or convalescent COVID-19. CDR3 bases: TGTGCCAGCAGCTATAATCCAGGGGGCACGGGCAATCAGCCCCAGCATTTT. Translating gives CASSYNPGGTGNQPQHF.